This T cell receptor beta chain comes out of a study of blood T cell repertoires in COVID-19. In the study overall: Sources were T cells, B-cell-depleted T cells, or PBMCs; the material itself was cDNA or gDNA.

V gave up 2 bases and J gave up 6 bases, with 14 bases separating them. CDR1 and CDR2 from the germline V gene are PRHDT and FYEKMQ (reference sequence). This CDR3 comprises 14 residues. Measured with immunoSEQ multiplex PCR; TCRdb has only the in-frame clones, and not every one. The repertoire consists of around 340,000 clones, with more than 70% occurring once and the leading ten covering approximately 1%. Specimen: PBMCs or T cells enriched from blood (not recorded which). This TCR derives from a woman in her twenties or thirties who had been exposed to COVID-19. V and J are TRBV13 and TRBJ2-7; D ambiguous. The CDR3 region is CASSLRRPSREQYF. CDR3 nucleotide sequence: TGTGCCAGCAGCTTAAGGAGACCCAGTCGCGAGCAGTACTTC.